Listed below are T cell receptor beta chains from one sample, sequenced in a study of T-cell memory formation after mild COVID-19. Each CDR3 protein gets one entry after TCRdb re-called the 5' RACE reads with MiXCR. The data contain 130,000 to 150,000 distinct CDR3 sequences, 6% to 7% of them singletons. The sequenced sample consisted of PBMCs or a T cell subset sorted from them (not recorded which). These receptors originate from an adult woman who had mild COVID-19 (a few samples of this study predate the infection). Cell type and time point are not known. CDR3s include the opening cysteine and the closing phenylalanine or tryptophan. The order of the fields is V gene, D gene, J gene, clone size, CDR3 DNA, CDR3 protein. The D gene is left open where the match is weak. Clone size is stated in some rows and not others, as once, few, many or a class when expanded.

v_call: TRBV5-6; d_call: -; j_call: TRBJ2-3; clone_size: -; cdr3_nt: TGTGCCAGCAGCCCGGGTCGAGATACGCAGTATTTT; cdr3_aa: CASSPGRDTQYF
v_call: TRBV7-3; d_call: -; j_call: TRBJ2-3; clone_size: -; cdr3_nt: TGTGCCAGCAGCTTCATAGCGTGGGGAACTAGCACAGATACGCAGTATTTT; cdr3_aa: CASSFIAWGTSTDTQYF
v_call: TRBV7-2; d_call: TRBD2; j_call: TRBJ2-1; clone_size: many; cdr3_nt: TGTGCCAGCAGCTTTGGGTCCGCGACTAGCGGGCCCTACAATGAGCAGTTCTTC; cdr3_aa: CASSFGSATSGPYNEQFF
v_call: TRBV7-9; d_call: -; j_call: TRBJ2-1; clone_size: -; cdr3_nt: TGTGCCAGCAGCACGGGACGCGCCTACAATGAGCAGTTCTTC; cdr3_aa: CASSTGRAYNEQFF
v_call: TRBV15; d_call: TRBD2; j_call: TRBJ2-1; clone_size: few; cdr3_nt: TGTGCCACCAGCAGGGGTAGCGGGAGGTCCTACAATGAGCAGTTCTTC; cdr3_aa: CATSRGSGRSYNEQFF
v_call: TRBV2; d_call: -; j_call: TRBJ1-6; clone_size: -; cdr3_nt: TGTGCCAGCAGTGTATCGAATTCACCCCTCCACTTT; cdr3_aa: CASSVSNSPLHF
v_call: TRBV5-1; d_call: -; j_call: TRBJ1-6; clone_size: many; cdr3_nt: TGCGCCAGCAGCGAGGGTTCAGGCTTACCCCTCCACTTT; cdr3_aa: CASSEGSGLPLHF
v_call: TRBV7-6; d_call: -; j_call: TRBJ1-2; clone_size: -; cdr3_nt: TGTGCCAGCAGCTTAGCCCCGGTAGCTAACTATGGCTACACCTTC; cdr3_aa: CASSLAPVANYGYTF
v_call: TRBV4-3; d_call: -; j_call: TRBJ1-3; clone_size: few; cdr3_nt: TGCGCCAGCAGCCACCGACAGTTTTCCTCTGGAAACACCATATATTTT; cdr3_aa: CASSHRQFSSGNTIYF
v_call: TRBV5-1; d_call: -; j_call: TRBJ2-3; clone_size: many; cdr3_nt: TGCGCCAGCAGCTTACACAAACTGGGAGATACGCAGTATTTT; cdr3_aa: CASSLHKLGDTQYF
v_call: TRBV3-1; d_call: -; j_call: TRBJ1-1; clone_size: few; cdr3_nt: TGTGCCAGCAGCGCACAGGCGAACACTGAAGCTTTCTTT; cdr3_aa: CASSAQANTEAFF
v_call: TRBV12-3/TRBV12-4; d_call: -; j_call: TRBJ1-3; clone_size: many; cdr3_nt: TGTGCCAGCAGCCGCCGCATCGGGGACACCATATATTTT; cdr3_aa: CASSRRIGDTIYF
v_call: TRBV5-5; d_call: -; j_call: TRBJ1-2; clone_size: few; cdr3_nt: TGTGCCAGCAGCTTAACGGGGGGCTACACCTTC; cdr3_aa: CASSLTGGYTF
v_call: TRBV7-7; d_call: -; j_call: TRBJ1-4; clone_size: many; cdr3_nt: TGTGCCAGCAGCCCGGGCACAACTAATGAAAAACTGTTTTTT; cdr3_aa: CASSPGTTNEKLFF
v_call: TRBV5-1; d_call: -; j_call: TRBJ2-3; clone_size: many; cdr3_nt: TGCGCCAGCAGCTTGTGGGCAGGCAGCACAGATACGCAGTATTTT; cdr3_aa: CASSLWAGSTDTQYF
v_call: TRBV24-1; d_call: TRBD2; j_call: TRBJ2-3; clone_size: -; cdr3_nt: TGTGCCACCAGTGCCTTCGGCGGGCTAGCGGGACAAACAGATACGCAGTATTTT; cdr3_aa: CATSAFGGLAGQTDTQYF
v_call: TRBV4-2; d_call: -; j_call: TRBJ2-7; clone_size: many; cdr3_nt: TGTGCCAGCAGCCAACCTGAGAGACTGTCCTACGAGCAGTACTTC; cdr3_aa: CASSQPERLSYEQYF
v_call: TRBV18; d_call: -; j_call: TRBJ1-1; clone_size: few; cdr3_nt: TGTGCCAGCTCCCCGACAGTTGACACTGAAGCTTTCTTT; cdr3_aa: CASSPTVDTEAFF
v_call: TRBV29-1; d_call: TRBD1; j_call: TRBJ1-2; clone_size: -; cdr3_nt: TGCAGCGTCGAACAGGGGGGATTTGGTGGCTACACCTTC; cdr3_aa: CSVEQGGFGGYTF
v_call: TRBV7-9; d_call: TRBD2; j_call: TRBJ2-1; clone_size: many; cdr3_nt: TGTGCCAGCAGCCGGAGGACTAGCGGGAGTAATGAGCAGTTCTTC; cdr3_aa: CASSRRTSGSNEQFF
v_call: TRBV7-3; d_call: -; j_call: TRBJ2-4; clone_size: many; cdr3_nt: TGTGCCAGCAGTTCGGGGCCGCAGGAAAGCATTCAGTACTTC; cdr3_aa: CASSSGPQESIQYF
v_call: TRBV7-7; d_call: TRBD1; j_call: TRBJ2-2; clone_size: -; cdr3_nt: TGTGCTAGCAGCACCATACAGGGGCCCACCGGGGAGCTGTTTTTT; cdr3_aa: CASSTIQGPTGELFF
v_call: TRBV20-1; d_call: -; j_call: TRBJ1-2; clone_size: few; cdr3_nt: TGCAGTGCTGCGACACAGACCTATGGCTACACCTTC; cdr3_aa: CSAATQTYGYTF
v_call: TRBV6-6; d_call: -; j_call: TRBJ1-1; clone_size: -; cdr3_nt: TGTGCCAGCAGTTACCAACTGACGGGGATGAACACTGAAGCTTTCTTT; cdr3_aa: CASSYQLTGMNTEAFF
v_call: TRBV5-5; d_call: TRBD1; j_call: TRBJ2-3; clone_size: many; cdr3_nt: TGTGCCAGCAGCCTACAGGGGACCCCCACAGATACGCAGTATTTT; cdr3_aa: CASSLQGTPTDTQYF
v_call: TRBV6-1; d_call: -; j_call: TRBJ1-5; clone_size: few; cdr3_nt: TGTGCCAGCATGCCATACGGTAATCAGCCCCAGCATTTT; cdr3_aa: CASMPYGNQPQHF
v_call: TRBV11-3; d_call: TRBD2; j_call: TRBJ2-3; clone_size: few; cdr3_nt: TGTGCCAGCAGCCGGAGACTAGCGGGAGAGAAGAATACGCAGTATTTT; cdr3_aa: CASSRRLAGEKNTQYF
v_call: TRBV4-3; d_call: TRBD2; j_call: TRBJ2-7; clone_size: many; cdr3_nt: TGCGCCAGCAGCCAAGCCTTAGCGGGAGGGTACGGGGGAACCTACGAGCAGTACTTC; cdr3_aa: CASSQALAGGYGGTYEQYF
v_call: TRBV6-6; d_call: -; j_call: TRBJ1-2; clone_size: many; cdr3_nt: TGTGCCAGCAGACCCAGAAATAACTATGGCTACACCTTC; cdr3_aa: CASRPRNNYGYTF
v_call: TRBV6-5; d_call: TRBD2; j_call: TRBJ2-3; clone_size: -; cdr3_nt: TGTGCCAGCAGTTCCAGGCGGAGACTAGCGGGAGATACGCAGTATTTT; cdr3_aa: CASSSRRRLAGDTQYF
v_call: TRBV6-6; d_call: TRBD2; j_call: TRBJ2-7; clone_size: many; cdr3_nt: TGTGCCAGCAGTTACGTAGCGGGGGCCCCCGAGCAGTACTTC; cdr3_aa: CASSYVAGAPEQYF
v_call: TRBV7-2; d_call: TRBD1; j_call: TRBJ2-7; clone_size: few; cdr3_nt: TGTGCCAGCAGCCGGACAGGGGGCTCCTACGAGCAGTACTTC; cdr3_aa: CASSRTGGSYEQYF
v_call: TRBV12-3/TRBV12-4; d_call: TRBD1; j_call: TRBJ2-4; clone_size: -; cdr3_nt: TGTGCCAGCAGTTTGGGGACAGGGAGGTACTTC; cdr3_aa: CASSLGTGRYF
v_call: TRBV24-1; d_call: TRBD2; j_call: TRBJ2-2; clone_size: -; cdr3_nt: TGTGCCACCAGTGACCTAGCGGGGGGCCACACCGGGGAGCTGTTTTTT; cdr3_aa: CATSDLAGGHTGELFF
v_call: TRBV28; d_call: -; j_call: TRBJ2-4; clone_size: many; cdr3_nt: TGTGCCAGCAGTTTGGGTTCGGTCGTACTAGCCAAAAACATTCAGTACTTC; cdr3_aa: CASSLGSVVLAKNIQYF